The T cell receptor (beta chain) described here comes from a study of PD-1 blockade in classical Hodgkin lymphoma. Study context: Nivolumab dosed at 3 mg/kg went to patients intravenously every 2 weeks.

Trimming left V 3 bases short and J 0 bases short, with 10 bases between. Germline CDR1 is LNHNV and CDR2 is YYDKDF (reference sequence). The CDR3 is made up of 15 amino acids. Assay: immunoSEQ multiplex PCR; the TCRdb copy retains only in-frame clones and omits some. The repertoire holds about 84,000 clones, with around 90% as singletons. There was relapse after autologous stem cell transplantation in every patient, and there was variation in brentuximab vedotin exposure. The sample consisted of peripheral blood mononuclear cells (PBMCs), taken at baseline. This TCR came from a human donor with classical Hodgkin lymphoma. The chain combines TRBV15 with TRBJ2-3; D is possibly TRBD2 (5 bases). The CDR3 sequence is CATSRPGVSTDTQYF. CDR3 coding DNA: TGTGCCACCAGCAGGCCCGGGGTTAGCACAGATACGCAGTATTTT.